The 21 T cell receptor beta chains given below trace back to one sample, sequenced in a study of response to subunit inactivated influenza vaccine. TCRdb recomputed calls from the RT-PCR reads with MiXCR, one row per CDR3 protein. The sample has roughly 650,000 distinct CDR3 sequences; 11% to 15% are singletons. The sample here was PBMCs from blood, taken less than 15 days before vaccination. The origin of the receptors is a man aged 50 to 60 who received an inactivated influenza vaccine.

This chain uses TRBV27 with TRBJ2-5; no definite D call. Trimming cost V 0 bases and J 7 bases, with 18 bases left between them. Per germline, CDR1 MNHEY and CDR2 SMNVEV (reference sequence). The CDR3 is 16 amino acids. CDR3 loop: CASSLSGSTGRGTQYF. Here the CDR3 DNA reads TGTGCCAGCAGTTTATCGGGTAGCACGGGTCGCGGGACCCAGTACTTC.

The table lists this clonotype with a few counts. The chain carries TRBV10-3 and TRBJ2-1; TRBD2 matches at 10 bases. The CDR3 runs 14 residues. Per the germline V gene, CDR1 is ENHRY and CDR2 is SYGVKD. The J segment lost 1 base and the V segment lost 10 bases, leaving 4 bases of the junction unmatched. CDR3 coding DNA: TGTGCCACCAAGACTAGCGGGTCCTACAATGAGCAGTTCTTC. Amino acids: CATKTSGSYNEQFF.

In its sample, this clonotype was seen a few times. V and J are TRBV7-6 and TRBJ2-1; D possibly corresponds to TRBD1 (5 bases). V lost 5 bases to trimming and J lost 4 bases, with 15 bases between them. The CDR3 loop spans 15 amino acids. Germline V gene lookup returns CDR1 SGHVS and CDR2 FNYEAQ. CDR3 nucleotide sequence: TGTGCCAGCAGCGGCCCTAGGGGCACATACAATGAGCAGTTCTTC. As protein: CASSGPRGTYNEQFF.

The J gene is TRBJ1-2, the V gene TRBV27, with D hard to call. The CDR3 extends over 13 amino acids. V lost 5 bases and J 2 bases, leaving 9 bases between the germline ends. The germline gives CDR1 MNHEY, CDR2 SMNVEV (reference sequence). The CDR3 reads CASSALGNYGYTF. CDR3 sequence (DNA): TGTGCCAGCAGTGCGCTTGGGAACTATGGCTACACCTTC.

This clonotype was counted a few times. The V call is TRBV9, the J call TRBJ2-1; perhaps D is TRBD1 or TRBD2 (5 bases each). Between the trimmed V and J ends, which lost 0 bases and 0 bases, there was a span of 10 bases. Germline V CDR1 and CDR2: SGDLS, YYNGEE. The CDR3 covers 16 residues. The CDR3 coding sequence is TGTGCCAGCAGCGTAGGGGACCTCCGCTCCTACAATGAGCAGTTCTTC. Protein: CASSVGDLRSYNEQFF.

The chain combines TRBV6-2 or TRBV6-3 with TRBJ2-5; the D is unclear. The germline V and J ends were trimmed by 4 bases and 5 bases, with 8 bases remaining between them. The CDR3 sequence is 12 residues long. Germline CDR1 is MNHEY and CDR2 is SVGEGT. CDR3 protein: CASSFSLETQYF. The CDR3 DNA is TGTGCCAGCAGTTTTTCCCTGGAGACCCAGTACTTC.

The rearrangement links TRBV29-1 to TRBJ2-7, with 7 bases lining up with TRBD1. This CDR3 comprises 14 residues. Germline CDR1 and CDR2: SQVTM and ANQGSEA. V shed 7 bases, J shed 2 bases, and the junction held 11 bases outside the gene matches. CDR3 region: CSASSSGTAYEQYF. CDR3 sequence (DNA): TGCAGCGCTTCCTCTTCCGGGACAGCCTACGAGCAGTACTTC.

This clonotype is a singleton in its sample. The chain links TRBV10-3 to TRBJ1-1; tentatively, D is TRBD1 (5 bases). CDR3 length equals 14 residues. With 7 bases removed from V and 0 bases from J, the gap between germline ends came to 12 bases. CDR1 is ENHRY and CDR2 is SYGVKD in the germline V gene. CDR3 residues: CAINPDNLNTEAFF. Written as DNA, the CDR3 is TGTGCCATCAACCCGGACAACCTGAACACTGAAGCTTTCTTT.

This chain connects TRBV15 to TRBJ1-1, with TRBD1 identical over 7 bases. Germline-derived CDR1 and CDR2 are LNHNV and YYDKDF (reference sequence). With 2 bases clipped from V and 2 bases from J, the junction kept 5 bases outside the gene matches. This CDR3 spans 15 amino acids. CDR3 sequence reads: CATSRPGQLNTEAFF. DNA of the CDR3: TGTGCCACCAGCAGACCGGGACAGCTCAACACTGAAGCTTTCTTT.

There are a few counts of this clonotype. V usage is TRBV5-1 and J usage is TRBJ1-1, with 9 bases aligning to TRBD1. V gave up 1 base and J gave up 4 bases; unmatched junction bases: 5. The germline V gene encodes CDR1 SGHRS and CDR2 YFSETQ. The CDR3 contains 15 residues. CDR3 DNA: TGCGCCAGCAGCTTGCAGGGGACAGGGCCCACTGAAGCTTTCTTT. The encoded protein is CASSLQGTGPTEAFF.

The chain recombines TRBV2 with TRBJ1-1; 7 bases fit TRBD1. CDR1 and CDR2 (germline): SNHLY, FYNNEI. The CDR3 extends over 14 amino acids. The V gene end was trimmed by 4 bases and the J gene end by 9 bases; junction bases not matched to a gene: 11. The CDR3 bases are TGTGCCAGCAGTGTGGAAGGGGGCGCGAGTCAAGCTTTCTTT. Its translation is CASSVEGGASQAFF.

The V and J genes are TRBV7-2 and TRBJ2-2; D possibly uses TRBD1 or TRBD2 (6 bases each). Germline values: CDR1 SGHTA, CDR2 FQGNSA. The V gene lost 0 bases and the J gene lost 7 bases, with 18 bases spanning the gap. This CDR3 region has 17 residues. CDR3 nucleotide sequence: TGTGCCAGCAGCTTAGCGTTCCGGGGGCGGCGGGGCGGGGAGCTGTTTTTT. Translation gives CASSLAFRGRRGGELFF.

The chain recombines TRBV7-8 with TRBJ2-3; 11 bases line up with TRBD2. The CDR3 totals 18 residues. The V gene end was trimmed by 2 bases and the J gene end by 0 bases; junction bases not matched to a gene: 7. From germline, CDR1 is SGHVS and CDR2 FQNEAQ. The CDR3, as DNA: TGTGCCAGCAGCTTATACTCTAGCGGGGGGATTAGCACAGATACGCAGTATTTT. Its protein is CASSLYSSGGISTDTQYF.

This clonotype has just one count. An end of the junction does not agree with germline; a read error may underlie this. V gene TRBV28 combines with J gene TRBJ2-7; TRBD1 matches at 7 bases. Per germline, CDR1 MDHEN and CDR2 SYDVKM. The CDR3 length is 14 residues. CDR3: CANSWGQPAYEQYF. CDR3 DNA sequence: TGTGCCAACAGTTGGGGACAGCCGGCCTACGAGCAGTACTTC.

A few counts support this clonotype. The chain has TRBV6-1 and TRBJ2-7, with 10 bases matching TRBD2. Germline assignment: CDR1 MNHNS and CDR2 SASEGT. This CDR3 has 16 amino acids. Trimming cost V 6 bases and J 3 bases; bases outside gene matches: 11. CDR3 loop: CASRPYSGGFFYEQYF. The CDR3 DNA reads as TGTGCCAGCAGACCTTATAGCGGGGGGTTCTTCTACGAGCAGTACTTC.

The table lists this clonotype with a few counts. The chain links TRBV2 to TRBJ2-3; D might be TRBD1 (5 bases). The CDR3 is 15 residues long. The germline V and J ends were trimmed by 1 base and 0 bases, with 8 bases remaining between them. Germline-derived CDR1 and CDR2 are SNHLY and FYNNEI. The CDR3 coding sequence is TGTGCCAGCAGTGAAGGGGCAGGGAGCACAGATACGCAGTATTTT. Translation gives CASSEGAGSTDTQYF.

The chain uses TRBV20-1 and TRBJ2-2, with TRBD1 matching over 7 bases. V trimming: 2 bases; J trimming: 2 bases; junction bases outside the gene matches: 8. The CDR3 consists of 16 residues. Germline assignment: CDR1 DFQATT and CDR2 SNEGSKA (reference sequence). CDR3: CSARPNRGYNTGELFF. CDR3 nucleotides: TGCAGTGCTAGACCCAACAGGGGATATAACACCGGGGAGCTGTTTTTT.

This clonotype was seen a few times. The chain recombines TRBV30 with TRBJ1-2, with D unclear. V dropped 1 base and J dropped 4 bases, with 19 bases sitting between them. Germline CDR1 reads GTSNPN; CDR2 reads SVGIG (reference sequence). The CDR3 loop spans 16 amino acids. The CDR3 DNA reads as TGTGCCTGGAGTGGCCCGTTAAGTCGGAGGCGCTATGGCTACACCTTC. It yields the protein CAWSGPLSRRRYGYTF.

This chain links TRBV7-2 with TRBJ1-2; 9 nucleotides agree with TRBD1. CDR1 and CDR2 from the germline V gene are SGHTA and FQGNSA. The CDR3 covers 18 residues. The J segment lost 2 bases and the V segment lost 2 bases, leaving 12 bases of the junction unmatched. The CDR3 DNA sequence: TGTGCCAGCAGCTTACGCTTGACAGGGGGTCGGGCGAACTATGGCTACACCTTC. The encoded protein is CASSLRLTGGRANYGYTF. Drawing the rest from reference TRBV7-2 and TRBJ1-2, the complete variable domain is GAGVSQSPSNKVTEKGKDVELRCDPISGHTALYWYRQSLGQGLEFLIYFQGNSAPDKSGLPSDRFSAERTGGSVSTLTIQRTQQEDSAVYLCASSLRLTGGRANYGYTFGSGTRLTVV.

In this sample, this clonotype turned up a few times. CDR3 sequence reads: CASRLGQGNSPLHF. The CDR3 DNA reads as TGTGCCAGCAGACTGGGACAGGGTAATTCACCCCTCCACTTT. The rearrangement joins TRBV12-3 or TRBV12-4 to TRBJ1-6, with TRBD1 identical over 9 bases. V was clipped by 6 bases and J by 6 bases; unmatched bases: 3. This CDR3 comprises 14 residues.

This clonotype has just a few counts. The chain links TRBV9 to TRBJ2-3, with D possibly called TRBD1 or TRBD2 (5 bases each). Germline-derived CDR1 and CDR2 are SGDLS and YYNGEE. CDR3 length equals 15 residues. V lost 3 bases and J lost 3, with 14 bases in between. CDR3 in amino acids: CASSERQGRTDTQYF. The CDR3 nucleotides read TGTGCCAGCAGCGAGAGGCAGGGACGGACAGATACGCAGTATTTT.